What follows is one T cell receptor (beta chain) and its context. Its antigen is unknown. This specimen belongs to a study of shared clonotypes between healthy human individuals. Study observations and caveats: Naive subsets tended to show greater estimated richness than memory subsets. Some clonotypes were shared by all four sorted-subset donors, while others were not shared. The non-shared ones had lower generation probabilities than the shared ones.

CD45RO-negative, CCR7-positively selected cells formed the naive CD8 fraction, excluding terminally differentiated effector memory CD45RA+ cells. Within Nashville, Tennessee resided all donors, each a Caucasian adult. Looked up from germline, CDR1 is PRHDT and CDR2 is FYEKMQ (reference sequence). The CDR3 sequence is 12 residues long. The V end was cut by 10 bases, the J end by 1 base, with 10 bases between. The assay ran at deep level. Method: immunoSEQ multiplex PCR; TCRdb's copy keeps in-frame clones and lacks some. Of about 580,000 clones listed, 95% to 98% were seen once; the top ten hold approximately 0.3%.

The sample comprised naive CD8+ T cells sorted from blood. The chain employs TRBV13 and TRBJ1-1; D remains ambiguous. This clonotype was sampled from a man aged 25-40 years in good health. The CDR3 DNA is TGTGCCATAACCGTGAGGAACACTGAAGCTTTCTTT. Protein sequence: CAITVRNTEAFF. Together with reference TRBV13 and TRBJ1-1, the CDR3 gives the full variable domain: AAGVIQSPRHLIKEKRETATLKCYPIPRHDTVYWYQQGPGQDPQFLISFYEKMQSDKGSIPDRFSAQQFSDYHSELNMSSLELGDSALYFCAITVRNTEAFFGQGTRLTVV.